The 22 T cell receptor beta chains listed next were all sequenced from one sample in a study of blood T cell repertoires in COVID-19. Produced via immunoSEQ multiplex PCR; TCRdb's table is partial and in-frame only. The data hold more than 150,000 clones, with roughly 76% observed a single time. Sequenced material: peripheral blood. All receptors derive from an elderly woman with COVID-19, enrolled during active disease.

This clone was seen a few times. J is TRBJ1-2 and V is TRBV5-4, with D possibly being TRBD1 (5 bases). This CDR3 has 15 residues. CDR1 and CDR2 from the germline V gene are SGHNT and YYREEE (reference sequence). The ends were cut back, 0 bases at V and 8 bases at J, with 17 bases in the middle. The CDR3 spells CASSLGGDRVRGYTF. The CDR3, as DNA: TGTGCCAGCAGCTTGGGCGGGGACCGGGTGCGCGGCTACACCTTC.

J is TRBJ2-1 and V is TRBV7-3; 9 nucleotides line up with TRBD1. In germline, CDR1 is SGHTA, CDR2 FQGTGA. This CDR3 has 15 amino acids. The ends lost 4 bases at V and 2 bases at J; junction bases unmatched: 3. The CDR3 nucleotides read TGTGCCAGCAGCTCAACAGGGGGCGCCTACAATGAGCAGTTCTTC. This encodes CASSSTGGAYNEQFF.

The J gene is TRBJ1-3, the V gene TRBV3-1 (or the pseudogene TRBV3-2); D is unclear. Germline V CDR1 and CDR2: LGHDT, YNNKEL (reference sequence). V dropped 4 bases and J dropped 2 bases, with 6 bases sitting between them. The CDR3 is made up of 13 amino acids. CDR3 nucleotides: TGTGCCAGCAGCCGGGAGCCTGGAAACACCATATATTTT. Its translation: CASSREPGNTIYF.

In this sample, this clone turned up once. V is TRBV6-6 and J is TRBJ1-5; D is unclear. This CDR3 has 14 residues. Trimming took off 5 bases at V and 4 bases at J, with 12 bases between the two ends. From germline, CDR1 is MNHNY and CDR2 SVGAGI (reference sequence). The CDR3 DNA sequence: TGTGCCAGCAGTGCCCTGGCAGAAAATCAGCCCCAGCATTTT. Its translation is CASSALAENQPQHF.

V usage is TRBV19 and J usage is TRBJ1-1, with TRBD1 as a possible D gene (6 bases). This CDR3 has 16 residues. Germline loops: CDR1 LNHDA, CDR2 SQIVND (reference sequence). With 5 bases removed from V and 1 base from J, the gap between germline ends came to 17 bases. The CDR3 protein is CASSLGGGRGNTEAFF. CDR3 nucleotides: TGTGCCAGTAGTCTAGGCGGGGGGCGTGGGAACACTGAAGCTTTCTTT.

V usage is TRBV3-1 (or the pseudogene TRBV3-2) and J usage is TRBJ2-5, with 7 nucleotides matching TRBD2. In germline, CDR1 is LGHDT, CDR2 YNNKEL (reference sequence). V was pared by 1 base and J by 2 bases, with 7 bases of the junction left unmatched. The CDR3 consists of 16 residues. The CDR3 sequence is CASSQVGEGKQETQYF. In DNA form, the CDR3 reads TGTGCCAGCAGCCAAGTGGGGGAGGGTAAACAAGAGACCCAGTACTTC.

The CDR3 DNA follows: TGTGCCAGCAGTCCCGGACTGGGATTGGGGACCCAGTACTTC. It yields the protein CASSPGLGLGTQYF. The chain carries TRBV11-2 and TRBJ2-5, with D tentatively TRBD2 (5 bases). Germline V gene data show CDR1 as SGHAT and CDR2 as FQNNGV. The ends were cut back, 6 bases at V and 7 bases at J, with 18 bases in the middle. This CDR3 has 14 amino acids.

This clone was observed a handful of times. The gene calls are TRBV14 and TRBJ2-1; D is ambiguous. V lost 4 bases and J 1 base, leaving 17 bases between the germline ends. CDR1 is SGHDN and CDR2 is FVKESK in the germline V gene. CDR3 size: 17 residues. Here the CDR3 DNA reads TGTGCCAGCAGCCCGCCCTTATATCGGGTTTCCTACAATGAGCAGTTCTTC. This translates into CASSPPLYRVSYNEQFF.

The V and J genes are TRBV10-3 and TRBJ1-5, with D unresolved. V was cut by 6 bases and J by 2 bases, with 11 bases left in between. This CDR3 contains 14 residues. Germline assignment: CDR1 ENHRY and CDR2 SYGVKD. This CDR3 is CAISREFGNQPQHF. The CDR3 bases are TGTGCCATCAGCCGGGAGTTCGGCAATCAGCCCCAGCATTTT.

The chain recombines TRBV7-9 with TRBJ2-4; TRBD2 matches at 7 bases. V was pared by 5 bases and J by 1 base, with 5 bases of the junction left unmatched. CDR1 and CDR2 (germline): SEHNR, FQNEAQ (reference sequence). The CDR3 runs to 15 residues. The CDR3 spells CASSTREGAKNIQYF. The CDR3 DNA follows: TGTGCCAGCAGCACCAGGGAGGGGGCCAAAAACATTCAGTACTTC.

The chain is built from TRBV10-2 and TRBJ2-1, with a tentative D call TRBD2 (7 bases). CDR1 is WSHSY and CDR2 is SAAADI in the germline V gene. The CDR3 consists of 16 residues. Trimming took off 2 bases at V and 5 bases at J, with 16 bases between the two ends. The CDR3 nucleotides read TGCGCCAGCAGTGAGGGAGGGGCGGGGGCGGACAATGAGCAGTTCTTC. This translates into CASSEGGAGADNEQFF.

CDR3 DNA sequence: TGTGCCCCGGAGAAGGGTAGCGGGGGGCCCGGTGAGAATACGCAGTATTTT. This codes for CAPEKGSGGPGENTQYF. The chain links TRBV2 to TRBJ2-3; 10 bases map to TRBD2. The CDR3 spans 17 residues. Germline lookup yields CDR1 SNHLY and CDR2 FYNNEI. Trimming took 11 bases from V and 7 from J; bases not matched to a gene: 21.

J is TRBJ2-7 and V is TRBV27; maybe TRBD2 (6 bases). This CDR3 is 16 amino acids long. V was cut by 6 bases and J by 0 bases, with 18 bases left in between. Germline V gives CDR1 MNHEY, CDR2 SMNVEV (reference sequence). CDR3 protein: CASRGSGSRSSYEQYF. CDR3 in DNA: TGTGCCAGCAGAGGAAGCGGGTCCCGAAGCTCCTACGAGCAGTACTTC.

The CDR3 reads CASSPGQGGTEAFF. The DNA of the CDR3 is TGTGCCAGCAGCCCCGGACAGGGGGGCACTGAAGCTTTCTTT. The chain links TRBV2 to TRBJ1-1; 10 nucleotides agree with TRBD1. CDR1 and CDR2 (germline): SNHLY, FYNNEI. J lost 4 bases, V lost 6 bases, and 5 bases had no gene match. This CDR3 has 14 residues.

This rearrangement joins TRBV19 to TRBJ2-7, with 11 nucleotides matching TRBD2. Germline V gene sequence: CDR1 LNHDA, CDR2 SQIVND (reference sequence). CDR3 length equals 16 residues. Germline trimming cut 5 bases from V and 4 bases from J; bases unmatched to any gene: 10. CDR3 amino acids: CASSVTLAGEGYEQYF. CDR3 coding DNA: TGTGCCAGTAGTGTCACACTAGCGGGAGAGGGGTACGAGCAGTACTTC.

The V gene is TRBV24-1, the J gene TRBJ2-1; 10 positions match TRBD1. The CDR3 covers 14 residues. In germline, CDR1 is KGHDR, CDR2 SFDVKD. V was pared by 2 bases and J by 9 bases, with 3 bases of the junction left unmatched. This CDR3 reads CATSDWDRGGEQFF. CDR3 DNA sequence: TGTGCCACCAGTGATTGGGACAGGGGAGGTGAGCAGTTCTTC.

The chain carries TRBV6-5 and TRBJ2-1, with 7 bases fitting TRBD1. This CDR3 comprises 13 residues. From germline, CDR1 is MNHEY and CDR2 SVGAGI. Trimming at V came to 10 bases and at J to 5 bases, leaving 8 bases not matched to a gene. The CDR3 region has the DNA TGTGCCACCGCCGGGACAGCTAACAATGAGCAGTTCTTC. This encodes CATAGTANNEQFF.

The chain recombines TRBV10-3 with TRBJ1-6, with D possibly being TRBD1 (6 bases). V lost 7 bases and J lost 10, with 17 bases in between. The germline V gene encodes CDR1 ENHRY and CDR2 SYGVKD. The CDR3 covers 14 residues. The CDR3 DNA follows: TGTGCCATCAAGGAGACAGGTGCTAACTCACCCCTCCACTTT. This encodes CAIKETGANSPLHF.

The rearrangement uses TRBV3-1 (or the pseudogene TRBV3-2) and TRBJ1-4; D not resolved. Germline CDR1 is LGHDT and CDR2 is YNNKEL (reference sequence). The CDR3 extends over 15 amino acids. V was shortened by 0 bases and J by 10 bases, with 15 bases between the two germline ends. CDR3 sequence reads: CASSQDLTVSAKLFF. The DNA of the CDR3 is TGTGCCAGCAGCCAAGATTTAACAGTCTCAGCAAAACTGTTTTTT.

The chain employs TRBV7-2 and TRBJ1-2; weak D call: TRBD1 (6 bases). V was clipped by 4 bases and J by 5 bases, with 11 bases between them. Germline V gene sequence: CDR1 SGHTA, CDR2 FQGNSA. The CDR3 length is 13 residues. The CDR3 nucleotides read TGTGCCAGCAGCTCCAGGACAGAGTATGGCTACACCTTC. As protein: CASSSRTEYGYTF.

As concerns this clone: The same CDR3 arises from other DNA sequences in this sample as well. J is TRBJ2-7 and V is TRBV7-6, with 8 bases that match TRBD1. The ends lost 3 bases at V and 2 bases at J; junction bases unmatched: 6. Germline V gives CDR1 SGHVS, CDR2 FNYEAQ. This CDR3 is built from 15 residues. The chain's CDR3 is CASSLAGTGPYEQYF. DNA of the CDR3: TGTGCCAGCAGCTTGGCCGGGACAGGCCCCTACGAGCAGTACTTC.

The V and J genes are TRBV10-3 and TRBJ1-1; 9 bases agree with TRBD1. CDR1 and CDR2 (germline): ENHRY, SYGVKD. The V gene end was trimmed by 10 bases and the J gene end by 1 base; junction bases not matched to a gene: 7. The CDR3 has 14 amino acids. DNA of the CDR3: TGTGCCACGGCGACAGGGGGGGGGAACACTGAAGCTTTCTTT. As protein: CATATGGGNTEAFF.